This section outlines one T cell receptor (beta chain) sequence together with its context. In germline, CDR1 is MDHEN, CDR2 SYDVKM. The trim removed 3 bases at V and 2 bases at J, leaving 7 bases unmatched. The CDR3 covers 17 residues. TCRdb's table, derived via immunoSEQ multiplex PCR, lists solely in-frame clones and lacks some. This table has 650,000 to 950,000 clones, roughly 88% appearing once. The data belong to a study of shared T cell receptors in the human thymus. These records were also assigned to another study, of human thymus T cells. That source adds: Related work showed strongly overlapping thymic repertoires across unrelated individuals.

The chain employs TRBV28 and TRBJ1-5; 10 nucleotides agree with TRBD1. The receptor was derived from a girl less than two years old with a congenital heart defect. Source material: thymocytes. The CDR3 coding sequence is TGTGCCAGCAGTTTTGGGGACAGGGGTCGGGGCAATCAGCCCCAGCATTTT. Translation gives CASSFGDRGRGNQPQHF.